This entry lists 21 T cell receptor beta chains sequenced from one sample in a study of shared clonotypes between healthy human individuals. Assay: immunoSEQ multiplex PCR; the TCRdb copy retains only in-frame clones and omits some. Of 1 million to 1.3 million clones in the sample, around three quarters were seen once. The sample consisted of memory CD4+ T cells from PBMCs. As for subset: CD45RA-negative fraction. All receptors come from a man aged 18 to 30 in good health. Some clones in this sample may be carry-over from other donors' samples.

The chain joins TRBV7-9 to TRBJ1-1; 7 nucleotides line up with TRBD1. Germline V gene data show CDR1 as SEHNR and CDR2 as FQNEAQ (reference sequence). Unmatched junction bases numbered 3, after V lost 5 bases and J lost 6 bases. This CDR3 has 12 residues. Here the CDR3 DNA reads TGTGCCAGCAGCCGTACAGGGGCTGAAGCTTTCTTT. Encoded protein: CASSRTGAEAFF.

The CDR3 protein is CASGSPRGQGYTF. In DNA form, the CDR3 reads TGTGCTAGTGGTTCGCCCAGGGGCCAGGGCTACACCTTC. The V gene is TRBV12-5, the J gene TRBJ1-2; tentative D call: TRBD1 (6 bases). The CDR3 contains 13 residues. Per the germline V gene, CDR1 is LGHNT and CDR2 is FRNRAP. V lost 4 bases to trimming and J lost 8 bases, with 14 bases between them.

The V gene is TRBV29-1, the J gene TRBJ2-3, with TRBD2 identical over 10 bases. The germline gives CDR1 SQVTM, CDR2 ANQGSEA. With V trimmed by 6 bases and J by 2 bases, 2 bases remained unmatched. The CDR3 is made up of 13 amino acids. This CDR3 is CSVSGGDTDTQYF. The CDR3 DNA is TGCAGCGTGAGCGGGGGGGACACAGATACGCAGTATTTT.

The chain recombines TRBV6-5 with TRBJ2-1; 12 bases match TRBD2. The CDR3 contains 16 residues. Trimming took 0 bases from V and 4 from J; bases not matched to a gene: 1. Germline V gene data show CDR1 as MNHEY and CDR2 as SVGAGI. As DNA, the CDR3 is TGTGCCAGCAGTTACTCTGGACTAGCGGGGTACAATGAGCAGTTCTTC. Translating it yields CASSYSGLAGYNEQFF.

The V and J genes are TRBV7-9 and TRBJ1-2, with 10 bases fitting TRBD1. The germline CDR1 and CDR2 sequences are SEHNR and FQNEAQ (reference sequence). This CDR3 spans 15 amino acids. With V trimmed by 1 base and J by 8 bases, 7 bases remained unmatched. CDR3 in amino acids: CASSLGDRGRKGYTF. The CDR3 nucleotides read TGTGCCAGCAGCTTAGGGGACAGGGGAAGGAAGGGCTACACCTTC. The full variable domain, rest sourced from reference TRBV7-9 and TRBJ1-2, is DTGVSQNPRHKITKRGQNVTFRCDPISEHNRLYWYRQTLGQGPEFLTYFQNEAQLEKSRLLSDRFSAERPKGSFSTLEIQRTEQGDSAMYLCASSLGDRGRKGYTFGSGTRLTVV.

This clone showed up just a few times. J is TRBJ2-3 and V is TRBV9; 8 positions match TRBD1. Germline loops: CDR1 SGDLS, CDR2 YYNGEE. The CDR3 sequence is 15 residues long. Trimming removed 4 bases from V and 2 bases from J; junction bases left unmatched: 6. In nucleotides, the CDR3 is TGTGCCAGCAGCCCCGGGACAGGCAACACAGATACGCAGTATTTT. It codes for CASSPGTGNTDTQYF.

V and J are TRBV29-1 and TRBJ2-2; no clear D gene. Germline CDR1 SQVTM, CDR2 ANQGSEA. The V end was cut by 4 bases, the J end by 7 bases, with 4 bases between. This CDR3 has 10 amino acids. The CDR3 nucleotides are TGCAGCGTTGGGAGCGGGGAGCTGTTTTTT. Residues: CSVGSGELFF.

The gene calls are TRBV18 and TRBJ2-2; D ambiguous. Germline V gene sequence: CDR1 KGHSH, CDR2 LQKENI. Trimming shortened V by 1 base and J by 1 base, and 10 bases separated the two germline ends. This CDR3 is 16 amino acids long. The CDR3 protein is CASSPRNSRNTGELFF. CDR3 DNA: TGTGCCAGCTCACCACGAAATAGCAGGAACACCGGGGAGCTGTTTTTT.

The chain is built from TRBV6-6 and TRBJ2-1; 7 nucleotides agree with TRBD1. The CDR3 is 15 residues long. Germline V gives CDR1 MNHNY, CDR2 SVGAGI (reference sequence). Trimming at V came to 4 bases and at J to 9 bases, leaving 12 bases not matched to a gene. The chain's CDR3 is CASSFQGDLRGEQFF. For the CDR3, the DNA is TGTGCCAGCAGTTTCCAGGGGGACCTAAGAGGTGAGCAGTTCTTC.

This clone appeared a few times. The genes are TRBV5-6 and TRBJ2-7, with TRBD2 matching 8 bases. CDR3 size: 15 residues. Losses at the gene ends were 3 bases for V and 4 bases for J; bases not matched to a gene: 9. Germline CDR1 and CDR2: SGHDT and YYEEEE. The CDR3, as DNA: TGTGCCAGCAGCTCTACTAGCGGCCCAGGGTACGAGCAGTACTTC. Amino acid sequence: CASSSTSGPGYEQYF.

CDR3: CASSLWASGYTF. The CDR3 DNA follows: TGTGCCAGCAGTTTATGGGCAAGCGGCTACACCTTC. The rearrangement links TRBV28 to TRBJ1-2, with unresolved D. Trimming removed 0 bases from V and 8 bases from J, with 7 bases in between. This CDR3 is built from 12 residues. Per the germline V gene, CDR1 is MDHEN and CDR2 is SYDVKM.

On this clone: This sequence may be a read error, since a much larger clone differs from it by one base. The conserved closing phenylalanine or tryptophan is absent in this CDR3, likely reflecting a read error. The chain is built from TRBV6-5 and TRBJ1-1, with D unclear. Germline CDR1 reads MNHEY; CDR2 reads SVGAGI. The CDR3 has 13 amino acids. The V end lost 4 bases, the J end lost 1 base, and 7 bases lay between the germline ends. In nucleotides, the CDR3 is TGTGCCAGCAGTTTCGAGGGGAACACTGAAGCTTTCCTT. This encodes CASSFEGNTEAFL.

This clone was recorded at least ten times. The same CDR3 can be traced to other DNA sequences in this sample. This sequence joins TRBV29-1 and TRBJ1-1, with 9 bases matching TRBD1. The V gene end was trimmed by 7 bases and the J gene end by 0 bases; junction bases not matched to a gene: 0. The CDR3 is 12 residues long. CDR1 is SQVTM, CDR2 ANQGSEA, per germline. In nucleotides, the CDR3 is TGCAGCGGGGACAGGGTGAACACTGAAGCTTTCTTT. Encoded protein: CSGDRVNTEAFF.

This clone was picked up a small number of times. This chain uses TRBV30 with TRBJ2-2, with 7 bases fitting TRBD1. CDR3 length: 14 residues. The trim removed 1 base at V and 8 bases at J, leaving 7 bases unmatched. The germline V gene has CDR1 GTSNPN and CDR2 SVGIG (reference sequence). CDR3 sequence reads: CAWSAHRGKGELFF. The CDR3 DNA is TGTGCCTGGAGTGCCCACAGGGGCAAGGGGGAGCTGTTTTTT.

This clone was counted a single time. A much larger clone sits a single nucleotide away, making a read error possible. At the DNA level, this CDR3 is encoded by other sequences in the same sample as well. This chain links TRBV5-1 with TRBJ1-1; unclear D gene. The CDR3 is made up of 13 amino acids. Trimming removed 0 bases at V and 1 base at J, with 4 bases between. Germline V gives CDR1 SGHRS, CDR2 YFSETQ. The CDR3 DNA reads as TGCGCCAGCAGCTTGGGACGGAACACTGAAGCTTTCTTT. Amino acids: CASSLGRNTEAFF. Together with reference TRBV5-1 and TRBJ1-1, the CDR3 gives the full variable domain: KAGVTQTPRYLIKTRGQQVTLSCSPISGHRSVSWYQQTPGQGLQFLFEYFSETQRNKGNFPGRFSGRQFSNSRSEMNVSTLELGDSALYLCASSLGRNTEAFFGQGTRLTVV.

The chain uses TRBV5-6 and TRBJ2-7; 13 nucleotides align to TRBD2. V was clipped by 3 bases and J by 6 bases; unmatched bases: 12. Germline CDR1 and CDR2: SGHDT and YYEEEE. The CDR3 covers 17 residues. CDR3 protein: CASSWGGLAGMLVEQYF. CDR3 nucleotides: TGTGCCAGCAGCTGGGGGGGACTAGCGGGAATGCTCGTCGAGCAGTACTTC. The full variable domain, its missing parts supplied by reference TRBV5-6 and TRBJ2-7, is DAGVTQSPTHLIKTRGQQVTLRCSPKSGHDTVSWYQQALGQGPQFIFQYYEEEERQRGNFPDRFSGHQFPNYSSELNVNALLLGDSALYLCASSWGGLAGMLVEQYFGPGTRLTVT.

As concerns this clone: With a much larger clone just one base away, this may be a read error. The chain joins TRBV6-5 to TRBJ1-5, with a weak D call TRBD1 (6 bases). This CDR3 region has 15 residues. Between the trimmed V and J ends, which lost 8 bases and 0 bases, there was a span of 14 bases. From germline, CDR1 is MNHEY and CDR2 SVGAGI. DNA for the CDR3: TGTGCCAGCGGATTGGGACACCTTAGCAATCAGCCCCAGCATTTT. Translating gives CASGLGHLSNQPQHF.

This chain links TRBV5-1 with TRBJ1-1, with 7 bases that match TRBD1. Germline loops: CDR1 SGHRS, CDR2 YFSETQ. The CDR3 has 13 residues. The V and J ends lost 0 bases and 6 bases, in that order; junction bases with no gene match: 2. The CDR3 coding sequence is TGCGCCAGCAGCTTGGCTCAGGGGGCTGAAGCTTTCTTT. It encodes CASSLAQGAEAFF.

This clone has at least ten counts. The same CDR3 arises from other DNA sequences in this sample as well. The rearrangement links TRBV7-8 to TRBJ1-1; D not resolved. The germline V and J ends were trimmed by 6 bases and 2 bases, with 7 bases remaining between them. There are 12 residues in the CDR3. Germline V gene data show CDR1 as SGHVS and CDR2 as FQNEAQ. CDR3 amino acids: CASSFGNTEAFF. Written as DNA, the CDR3 is TGTGCCAGCAGTTTTGGTAACACTGAAGCTTTCTTT.

The CDR3 DNA reads TGTGCCAGCAGCCAAGATAGGGGGACTTTGGCCGGGGAGCTGTTTTTT. As protein: CASSQDRGTLAGELFF. The chain couples TRBV14 to TRBJ2-2; the D gene could be TRBD1 or TRBD2 (6 bases each). Germline assignment: CDR1 SGHDN and CDR2 FVKESK. V gave up 0 bases and J gave up 6 bases, with 14 bases separating them. This CDR3 is built from 16 residues. The full variable domain, completed using reference TRBV14 and TRBJ2-2, is EAGVTQFPSHSVIEKGQTVTLRCDPISGHDNLYWYRRVMGKEIKFLLHFVKESKQDESGMPNNRFLAERTGGTYSTLKVQPAELEDSGVYFCASSQDRGTLAGELFFGEGSRLTVL.

The chain links TRBV29-1 to TRBJ2-1, with D hard to call. The CDR3 contains 11 residues. The germline gives CDR1 SQVTM, CDR2 ANQGSEA. Between the trimmed V and J ends, which lost 7 bases and 8 bases, there was a span of 12 bases. The CDR3 nucleotides are TGCAGCGCCTTCCCAGAGCATGAGCAGTTCTTC. Translation: CSAFPEHEQFF.